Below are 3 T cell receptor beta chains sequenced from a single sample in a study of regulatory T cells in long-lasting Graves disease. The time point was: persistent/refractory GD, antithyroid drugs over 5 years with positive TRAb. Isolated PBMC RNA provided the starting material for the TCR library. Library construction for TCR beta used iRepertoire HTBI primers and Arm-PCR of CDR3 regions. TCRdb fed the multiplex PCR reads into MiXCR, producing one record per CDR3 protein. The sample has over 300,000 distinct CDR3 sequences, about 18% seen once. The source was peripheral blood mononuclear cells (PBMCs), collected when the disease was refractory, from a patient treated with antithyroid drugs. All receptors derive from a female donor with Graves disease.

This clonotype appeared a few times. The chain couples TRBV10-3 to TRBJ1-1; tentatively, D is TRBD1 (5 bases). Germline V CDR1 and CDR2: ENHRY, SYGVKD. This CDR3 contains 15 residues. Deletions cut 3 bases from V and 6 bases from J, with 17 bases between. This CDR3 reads CAISDRDRGGSEAFF. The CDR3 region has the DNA TGTGCCATCAGTGACCGGGACCGCGGGGGATCTGAAGCTTTCTTT.

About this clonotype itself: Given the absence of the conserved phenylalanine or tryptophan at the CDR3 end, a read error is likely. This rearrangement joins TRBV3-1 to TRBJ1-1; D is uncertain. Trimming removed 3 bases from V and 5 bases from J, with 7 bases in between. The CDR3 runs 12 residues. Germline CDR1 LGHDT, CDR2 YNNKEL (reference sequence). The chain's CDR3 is CASSQRGTEAFL. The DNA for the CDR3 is TGTGCCAGCAGCCAGCGGGGAACTGAAGCTTTCCTT.

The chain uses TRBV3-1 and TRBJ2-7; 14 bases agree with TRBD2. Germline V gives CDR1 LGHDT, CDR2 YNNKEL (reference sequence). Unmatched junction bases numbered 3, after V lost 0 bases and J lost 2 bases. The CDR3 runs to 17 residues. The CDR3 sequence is CASSQDPGLAGAYEQYF. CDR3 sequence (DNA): TGTGCCAGCAGCCAAGACCCGGGACTAGCGGGGGCCTACGAGCAGTACTTC.